The clone carrying this TCR beta chain has a single count. The sample comes from a study of cytomegalovirus exposure and HLA in healthy donors. The PCR had 60 Vbeta and 13 Jbeta primers. TCRdb's copy holds only in-frame clones and misses some; the assay was immunoSEQ multiplex PCR. The table includes around 120,000 clones, around three quarters detected once. Per the germline V gene, CDR1 is WNHNN and CDR2 is SYGVQD (reference sequence). The CDR3 consists of 16 residues. V was pared by 3 bases and J by 6 bases, with 10 bases of the junction left unmatched. The chain joins TRBV10-1 to TRBJ1-1; 10 bases are shared with TRBD1. This clonotype originated in a man aged 50 or older in good health and CMV-seropositive. The sequencing sample was made of PBMCs. CDR3 nucleotide sequence: TGCGCCAGCAGTGACCCCGGGACAGGGGATGGGGCTGAAGCTTTCTTT. It translates to CASSDPGTGDGAEAFF.